One sample yielded the 9 T cell receptor beta chains listed below, sequenced in a study of T-cell reconstitution after alpha-beta-depleted transplantation in children. A library of TCRbeta sequences, prepared with unique molecular identifiers, was generated. TCRdb reprocessed the PCR reads via MiXCR and lists one record per CDR3 protein. The sample has 300,000 or so distinct CDR3 sequences; more than 20% are singletons. This specimen consisted of PBMCs, mostly from graft donor cells, obtained 180 days after TCRalphabeta/CD19-depleted stem cell transplant. These receptors came from a male patient aged 10 to 17 who had a stem cell transplant for acute lymphoblastic leukemia, so the T cells may come from the graft donor.

The rearrangement joins TRBV11-2 to TRBJ1-1; the D is unclear. The germline V gene has CDR1 SGHAT and CDR2 FQNNGV. The CDR3 runs 12 residues. V was cut by 5 bases and J by 7 bases, with 11 bases left in between. The CDR3 bases are TGTGCCAGCAGCCCGCGGCAGGTTGAAGCTTTCTTT. Its protein is CASSPRQVEAFF.

The V gene is TRBV5-6, the J gene TRBJ2-1; 9 nucleotides line up with TRBD2. CDR3 size: 15 residues. The V gene's germline CDR1 is SGHDT and CDR2 YYEEEE. The trim removed 3 bases at V and 5 bases at J, leaving 6 bases unmatched. CDR3 nucleotides: TGTGCCAGCAGCTCTGGACTAGCGATAGACAATGAGCAGTTCTTC. Protein: CASSSGLAIDNEQFF.

This clonotype was counted only a few times. This chain uses TRBV10-3 with TRBJ2-6, with a possible D match to TRBD1 (5 bases). Trimming pared 3 bases from V and 2 bases from J, leaving 5 bases between. This CDR3 contains 14 residues. Germline CDR1 ENHRY, CDR2 SYGVKD. The CDR3 loop reads CAISEGAGANVLTF. The CDR3 DNA follows: TGTGCCATCAGTGAAGGGGCTGGGGCCAACGTCCTGACTTTC.

The CDR3 sequence: CASSLTGSTEAFF. DNA for the CDR3: TGTGCCAGCAGTTTAACGGGATCGACTGAAGCTTTCTTT. The rearrangement uses TRBV5-6 and TRBJ1-1; D unclear. Germline V gene sequence: CDR1 SGHDT, CDR2 YYEEEE. The V and J ends lost 5 bases and 5 bases respectively, with 13 bases between them. This CDR3 comprises 13 residues.

This clonotype was seen a few times. The chain joins TRBV12-5 to TRBJ2-2, with D perhaps TRBD2 (5 bases). From germline, CDR1 is LGHNT and CDR2 FRNRAP. The CDR3 length is 12 residues. V lost 10 bases and J 0 bases, leaving 6 bases between the germline ends. DNA for the CDR3: TGTGCTACGGGAACGAACACCGGGGAGCTGTTTTTT. Translation: CATGTNTGELFF.

This clonotype was seen more than once but under ten times. The rearrangement joins TRBV29-1 to TRBJ1-1; no clear D. The CDR3 loop spans 11 amino acids. The germline V gene encodes CDR1 SQVTM and CDR2 ANQGSEA. V was shortened by 5 bases and J by 3 bases, with 7 bases between the two germline ends. The CDR3 DNA is TGCAGCGTTCAGTGGGACACTGAAGCTTTCTTT. Its translation is CSVQWDTEAFF.

The genes are TRBV19 and TRBJ2-2, with D unclear. The V end was cut by 5 bases, the J end by 0 bases, with 10 bases between. Germline V gene lookup returns CDR1 LNHDA and CDR2 SQIVND (reference sequence). The CDR3 covers 15 residues. The CDR3 sequence: CASSAALANTGELFF. The CDR3 DNA reads TGTGCCAGTAGTGCGGCCCTCGCGAACACCGGGGAGCTGTTTTTT.

The V gene is TRBV12-3 or TRBV12-4, the J gene TRBJ1-3; 7 nucleotides match TRBD1. Unmatched junction bases numbered 7, after V lost 5 bases and J lost 3 bases. The CDR3 totals 15 residues. In nucleotides, the CDR3 is TGTGCCAGCAGTCTGGCCGGGACAGTTGGAAACACCATATATTTT. Its protein is CASSLAGTVGNTIYF.

The chain links TRBV24-1 to TRBJ2-1; D not resolved. Looked up from germline, CDR1 is KGHDR and CDR2 is SFDVKD. The CDR3 consists of 12 residues. V gave up 2 bases and J gave up 10 bases, with 8 bases separating them. This CDR3 reads CATSDSVGEQFF. The CDR3 coding sequence is TGTGCCACCAGTGATTCTGTAGGGGAGCAGTTCTTC.